These T cell receptor beta chains were read from a single sample in a study of T cell repertoires in cytomegalovirus infection. TCRdb called the reads again in MiXCR, with one record for every CDR3 protein. The sample lists fewer than 950,000 distinct CDR3 sequences, approximately 30% occurring once. Their antigens remain unidentified. Sequenced material: cultured CD8+ T cells from PBMCs, taken from culture after CMV antigen stimulation. The receptors here all came from a human donor in good health (CMV status not recorded). Some clones in this sample may be carry-over from other donors' samples. Each CDR3 is given with its conserved first and last residue. The D gene is left open where the match is weak. Size is stated for part of the rows, as once, few or many counts, or as a class when the clone is expanded.

NA | TRBJ2-5 | 16 | NA | TRBV7-6 | TGTGCCAGCAGCCCCAGGACCAGGGTTACGCGGGAGACCCAGTACTTC | CASSPRTRVTRETQYF
NA | TRBJ2-5 | 16 | few | TRBV6-1 | TGTGCCAGCAGCGGGACTGTAGGGGGGCCGGGAGAGACCCAGTACTTC | CASSGTVGGPGETQYF
NA | TRBJ2-7 | 11 | NA | TRBV28 | TGTGCCAGCAGTTTGTTGTACGAGCAGTACTTC | CASSLLYEQYF
NA | TRBJ2-7 | 12 | NA | TRBV11-2 | TGTGCCAGCAGCTCCGGACAGAAGGAGCAGTACTTC | CASSSGQKEQYF
TRBD1 | TRBJ2-4 | 18 | few | TRBV7-9 | TGTGCCAGCAGCTTATGGACAGGGGGCGACGGAGCCAAAAACATTCAGTACTTC | CASSLWTGGDGAKNIQYF
NA | TRBJ1-2 | 18 | few | TRBV6-5 | TGTGCCAGCGGACCCGGTGGGGGGGGTCGAATAATTTTGGATGGCTACACCTTC | CASGPGGGGRIILDGYTF
TRBD1 | TRBJ2-5 | 15 | NA | TRBV28 | TGTGCCAGCACCCTACTTAGGGGGCGGCAAGAGACCCAGTACTTC | CASTLLRGRQETQYF
TRBD1 | TRBJ2-2 | 13 | NA | TRBV24-1 | TGTGCCACAGGGACAGCATACACCGGGGAGCTGTTTTTT | CATGTAYTGELFF
TRBD2 | TRBJ2-3 | 18 | NA | TRBV4-1 | TGCGCCAGCAGCCAAGATCGGCTAGCGGGGGCCTACACAGATACGCAGTATTTT | CASSQDRLAGAYTDTQYF
TRBD1 | TRBJ2-1 | 16 | many | TRBV2 | TGTGCCAGCAGTGATTATCAGGGGGCATCCTACAATGAGCAGTTCTTC | CASSDYQGASYNEQFF
NA | TRBJ1-5 | 16 | NA | TRBV4-1 | TGCGCCAGCAGCCAAGAACCACATCGGGGCAATCAGCCCCAGCATTTT | CASSQEPHRGNQPQHF
NA | TRBJ1-1 | 13 | NA | TRBV5-5 | TGTGCCAGCAGCTTGGCAGGAGCCGAGGGAGCTTTCTTT | CASSLAGAEGAFF
TRBD1 | TRBJ1-2 | 14 | few | TRBV28 | TGTGCCAGCAGTGAGACAGGGGTGATAGATGGCTACACCTTC | CASSETGVIDGYTF
TRBD2 | TRBJ2-3 | 16 | NA | TRBV6-1 | TGTGCCAGCAGCCAATTACTAGCGGGGGCCACAGATACGCAGTATTTT | CASSQLLAGATDTQYF
NA | TRBJ1-1 | 12 | few | TRBV7-8 | TGTGCCAGCAGCTTATTCCGTGGAGAAGCTTTCTTT | CASSLFRGEAFF
TRBD2 | TRBJ2-5 | 16 | few | TRBV14 | TGTGCCAGCAGCCGGGCGGGGGGCCCATATCAAGAGACCCAGTACTTC | CASSRAGGPYQETQYF
NA | TRBJ2-1 | 17 | many | TRBV7-2 | TGTGCCAGCAGCTTAATCTCCCGGGGGTTCTCCTACAATGAGCAGTTCTTC | CASSLISRGFSYNEQFF
TRBD2 | TRBJ2-3 | 17 | few | TRBV6-2/TRBV6-3 | TGTGCCAGCAGTTACCACCCCGGAGCGGGGGGAACAGATACGCAGTATTTT | CASSYHPGAGGTDTQYF
NA | TRBJ1-2 | 14 | NA | TRBV10-3 | TGTGCCATCAGTGAGTGGCAGGGGAAAAATGGCTACACCTTC | CAISEWQGKNGYTF
TRBD1 | TRBJ2-7 | 13 | NA | TRBV29-1 | TGCAGCGTCAATAGACAGGGGATTGCCGAGCAGTACTTC | CSVNRQGIAEQYF
NA | TRBJ2-2 | 17 | NA | TRBV14 | TGTGCCAGCAGCCAAGAAGGTCCCCAAGACAGCACCGGGGAGCTGTTTTTT | CASSQEGPQDSTGELFF
NA | TRBJ2-5 | 15 | NA | TRBV6-6 | TGTGCCAGCACCACCAGGAGCGACATTCGAGAGACCCAGTACTTC | CASTTRSDIRETQYF
NA | TRBJ2-1 | 12 | many | TRBV4-2 | TGTGCCAGCAGCCGGGCTTACAATGAGCAGTTCTTC | CASSRAYNEQFF
TRBD1 | TRBJ2-3 | 16 | many | TRBV7-3 | TGTGCCAGCAGCTCAACCATGACAGGGAAGGGAGATACGCAGTATTTT | CASSSTMTGKGDTQYF
TRBD1 | TRBJ1-4 | 15 | NA | TRBV24-1 | TGTGCCACCAGTGACCCGGGACAGATGGACGAAAAACTGTTTTTT | CATSDPGQMDEKLFF
NA | TRBJ1-1 | 12 | few | TRBV7-6 | TGTGCCAGCAGCTCGCAGGGTGTTGAAGCTTTCTTT | CASSSQGVEAFF
TRBD1 | TRBJ1-1 | 15 | once | TRBV4-2 | TGTGCCAGCAGCCAGCTAACAGGGGTAAACACTGAAGCTTTCTTT | CASSQLTGVNTEAFF
NA | TRBJ1-1 | 13 | NA | TRBV27 | TGTGCCACCTCGCAGGGGAGAACTACTGAAGCTTTCTTT | CATSQGRTTEAFF
NA | TRBJ1-1 | 15 | NA | TRBV7-3 | TGTGCCAGCACCGACCTGAGGGAAATGAACACTGAAGCTTTCTTT | CASTDLREMNTEAFF
NA | TRBJ2-2 | 17 | few | TRBV5-1 | TGCGCCAGCAGCTTGACGTCCCCCCTCGGCAGTACCGGGGAGCTGTTTTTT | CASSLTSPLGSTGELFF
NA | TRBJ2-1 | 14 | few | TRBV10-3 | TGTGCCATCAGCGGCGGGACACCCTACAATGAGCAGTTCTTC | CAISGGTPYNEQFF
TRBD2 | TRBJ2-5 | 16 | NA | TRBV9 | TGTGCCAGCAGCGCCCGCTGGCGGGGAGGGCAAGAGACCCAGTACTTC | CASSARWRGGQETQYF
TRBD1 | TRBJ1-1 | 14 | NA | TRBV25-1 | TGTGCCAGCACGCCGGGACAGGGGATCCAGGGAGCTTTCTTT | CASTPGQGIQGAFF
TRBD1 | TRBJ1-1 | 14 | NA | TRBV7-6 | TGTGCCAGCAGCTTACCGAGACAGGGGGCATGGGCTTTCTTT | CASSLPRQGAWAFF
NA | TRBJ2-7 | 14 | NA | TRBV6-1 | TGTGCCAGCAGTGAAGTGACCACTGACCACGAGCAGTACTTC | CASSEVTTDHEQYF
NA | TRBJ2-7 | 14 | NA | TRBV29-1 | TGCAGCGTTGAATCAGGTCAAAGGGGTTACGAGCAGTACTTC | CSVESGQRGYEQYF
TRBD2 | TRBJ2-3 | 19 | few | TRBV12-3/TRBV12-4 | TGTGCCAGCATCTGGGGCCCGTCTTATAGCGGGGGGGACACAGATACGCAGTATTTT | CASIWGPSYSGGDTDTQYF
TRBD1 | TRBJ1-5 | 15 | few | TRBV7-3 | TGTGCCAGACACTCCGGACAGGGAGGCAATCAGCCCCAGCATTTT | CARHSGQGGNQPQHF
NA | TRBJ1-1 | 15 | NA | TRBV4-1 | TGCGCCAGCAGCCCCAACCGGGACTGGGAGGGCGAAGCTTTCTTT | CASSPNRDWEGEAFF
NA | TRBJ1-5 | 15 | NA | TRBV2 | TGTGCCAGCAGTGAAGCGCTCCGAGAGAATCAGCCCCAGCATTTT | CASSEALRENQPQHF
NA | TRBJ2-1 | 15 | NA | TRBV20-1 | TGCAGTGCTAGAGACAAGGAATCTCCCCTCAATGAGCAGTTCTTC | CSARDKESPLNEQFF